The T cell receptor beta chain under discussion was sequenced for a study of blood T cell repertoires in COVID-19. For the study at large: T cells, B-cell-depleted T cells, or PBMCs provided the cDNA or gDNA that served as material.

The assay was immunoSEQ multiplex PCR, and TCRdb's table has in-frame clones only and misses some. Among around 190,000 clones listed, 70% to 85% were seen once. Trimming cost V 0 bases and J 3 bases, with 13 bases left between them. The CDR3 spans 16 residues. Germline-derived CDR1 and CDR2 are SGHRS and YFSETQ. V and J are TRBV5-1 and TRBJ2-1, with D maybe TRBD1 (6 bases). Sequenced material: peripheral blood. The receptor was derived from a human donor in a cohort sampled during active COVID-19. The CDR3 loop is CASSLASGTLYNEQFF. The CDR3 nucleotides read TGCGCCAGCAGCTTGGCCTCCGGGACACTCTACAATGAGCAGTTCTTC.